The 14 T cell receptor beta chains below were found in one sample sequenced in a study of blood T cell repertoires in COVID-19. TCRdb keeps only in-frame clones here, not all; method: immunoSEQ multiplex PCR. The repertoire holds 85,000 to 100,000 clones, with 80% to 90% as singletons. Input material: peripheral blood. The receptors come from an elderly man with COVID-19, enrolled during active disease.

The chain joins TRBV5-1 to TRBJ1-4, with 11 bases lining up with TRBD1. V dropped 4 bases and J dropped 6; count of bases not matched to a gene: 5. The CDR3 has 15 amino acids. From germline, CDR1 is SGHRS and CDR2 YFSETQ. The CDR3: CASSTDRGRDEKLFF. For the CDR3, the DNA is TGCGCCAGCAGCACGGACAGGGGGCGGGATGAAAAACTGTTTTTT.

The rearrangement joins TRBV5-4 to TRBJ1-1; tentatively, D is TRBD1 (5 bases). This CDR3 contains 13 residues. Trimming took 4 bases from V and 1 from J, leaving 8 bases between them. Germline lookup yields CDR1 SGHNT and CDR2 YYREEE (reference sequence). Written as DNA, the CDR3 is TGTGCCAGCAGCCCCGGACAGAACACTGAAGCTTTCTTT. Encoded protein: CASSPGQNTEAFF.

This chain connects TRBV4-1 to TRBJ2-5, with D perhaps TRBD1 (5 bases). The germline gives CDR1 MGHRA, CDR2 YSYEKL. The V and J ends lost 1 base and 7 bases respectively, with 10 bases between them. This CDR3 spans 13 amino acids. For the CDR3, the DNA is TGCGCCAGCAGCCAAGGGGTTCAGGGGACCCAGTACTTC. Amino acid sequence: CASSQGVQGTQYF.

This chain joins TRBV6-5 and TRBJ2-4, with 8 bases that match TRBD2. Trimming cost V 5 bases and J 8 bases; bases outside gene matches: 2. The CDR3 runs 12 residues. Germline V gene lookup returns CDR1 MNHEY and CDR2 SVGAGI. The DNA of the CDR3 is TGTGCCAGCAGTCCGGGGGGGCACATTCAGTACTTC. As protein: CASSPGGHIQYF.

The chain carries TRBV6-2 or TRBV6-3 and TRBJ2-1, with TRBD2 matching over 10 bases. CDR3 length: 14 amino acids. CDR1 and CDR2 from the germline V gene are MNHEY and SVGEGT. V shed 5 bases and J 9 bases; nucleotides not matched to a gene: 7. CDR3 residues: CASSASGGAAEQFF. CDR3 bases: TGTGCCAGCAGTGCAAGCGGGGGGGCTGCTGAGCAGTTCTTC.

V and J are TRBV24-1 and TRBJ2-5, with D possibly being TRBD1 (5 bases). The CDR3 is 13 residues long. V lost 6 bases, J lost 2 bases, and 9 bases lay in between. Germline V gives CDR1 KGHDR, CDR2 SFDVKD. The CDR3 here is CATSRQGQETQYF. Written as DNA, the CDR3 is TGTGCCACCAGTCGGCAGGGACAAGAGACCCAGTACTTC.

This sequence joins TRBV10-3 and TRBJ2-5, with 7 nucleotides matching TRBD2. The germline CDR1 and CDR2 sequences are ENHRY and SYGVKD. Trimming at V came to 2 bases and at J to 2 bases, leaving 2 bases not matched to a gene. The CDR3 is made up of 14 amino acids. In DNA form, the CDR3 reads TGTGCCATCAGTGAGGGGCGGGAGCAAGAGACCCAGTACTTC. It yields the protein CAISEGREQETQYF.

This rearrangement joins TRBV28 to TRBJ2-4; TRBD2 matches at 9 bases. V gave up 2 bases and J gave up 7 bases; unmatched junction bases: 9. The CDR3 spans 16 residues. CDR1 and CDR2 (germline): MDHEN, SYDVKM. CDR3 DNA sequence: TGTGCCAGCAGTTTAGTAGGAGCGGGGGGCAATAACATTCAGTACTTC. Amino acids: CASSLVGAGGNNIQYF.

V usage is TRBV18 and J usage is TRBJ2-5; perhaps TRBD1 as D (5 bases). The CDR3 is made up of 13 amino acids. V shed 5 bases and J shed 2 bases, with 9 bases lying between them. Germline CDR1 and CDR2: KGHSH and LQKENI. CDR3 in amino acids: CASSTTDQETQYF. The CDR3 coding sequence is TGTGCCAGCTCAACGACAGATCAAGAGACCCAGTACTTC.

The chain recombines TRBV12-5 with TRBJ1-1; no clear D gene. This CDR3 is built from 14 residues. V was shortened by 6 bases and J by 2 bases, with 13 bases between the two germline ends. Germline V gene lookup returns CDR1 LGHNT and CDR2 FRNRAP. The CDR3 DNA follows: TGTGCTAGTGGGACACCGACTACCAACACTGAAGCTTTCTTT. As protein: CASGTPTTNTEAFF.

V and J are TRBV3-1 (or the pseudogene TRBV3-2) and TRBJ2-7; tentatively, D is TRBD1 (5 bases). The CDR3 length is 13 residues. Germline V gives CDR1 LGHDT, CDR2 YNNKEL (reference sequence). The V end lost 0 bases, the J end lost 3 bases, and 6 bases lay between the germline ends. CDR3 amino acids: CASSQDRVYEQYF. DNA of the CDR3: TGTGCCAGCAGCCAAGACAGGGTCTACGAGCAGTACTTC.

The chain is built from TRBV7-9 and TRBJ1-1, with 7 bases aligning to TRBD1. Trimming took 2 bases from V and 12 from J; bases not matched to a gene: 15. Germline assignment: CDR1 SEHNR and CDR2 FQNEAQ (reference sequence). The CDR3 runs 15 residues. CDR3 in DNA: TGTGCCAGCAGCTTATTAACCAGGGGGAAACCAAGTACTTTCTTT. This gives the protein CASSLLTRGKPSTFF.

The V and J genes are TRBV6-2 or TRBV6-3 and TRBJ2-1; D unclear. The length of the CDR3 is 13 residues. The V gene's germline CDR1 is MNHEY and CDR2 SVGEGT. V lost 3 bases and J 4 bases, leaving 7 bases between the germline ends. The CDR3 sequence is CASSYTYYNEQFF. CDR3 DNA: TGTGCCAGCAGTTATACCTATTACAATGAGCAGTTCTTC.

This chain uses TRBV7-9 with TRBJ1-1, with D possibly TRBD1 on 6 matching bases. The V gene's germline CDR1 is SEHNR and CDR2 FQNEAQ (reference sequence). V lost 1 base and J lost 0, with 21 bases in between. There are 19 residues in the CDR3. The CDR3 nucleotides are TGTGCCAGCAGCTTAGTTTCTTGGGGCGTGACAGGCCTGAACACTGAAGCTTTCTTT. Translated, it gives CASSLVSWGVTGLNTEAFF.